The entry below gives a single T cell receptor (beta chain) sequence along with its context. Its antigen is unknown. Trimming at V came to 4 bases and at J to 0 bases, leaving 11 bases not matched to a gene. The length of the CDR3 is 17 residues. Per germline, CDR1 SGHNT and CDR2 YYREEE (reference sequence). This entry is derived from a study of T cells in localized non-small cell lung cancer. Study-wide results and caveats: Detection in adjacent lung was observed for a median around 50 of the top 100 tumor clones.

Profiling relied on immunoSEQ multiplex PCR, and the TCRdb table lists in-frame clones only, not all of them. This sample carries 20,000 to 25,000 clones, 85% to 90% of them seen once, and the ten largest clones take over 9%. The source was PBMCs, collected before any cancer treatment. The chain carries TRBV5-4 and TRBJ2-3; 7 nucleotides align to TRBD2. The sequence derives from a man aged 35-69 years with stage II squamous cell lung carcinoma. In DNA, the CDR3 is TGTGCCAGCAGCCAAAAAGGAGCGGGGCCCAGCACAGATACGCAGTATTTT. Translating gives CASSQKGAGPSTDTQYF.